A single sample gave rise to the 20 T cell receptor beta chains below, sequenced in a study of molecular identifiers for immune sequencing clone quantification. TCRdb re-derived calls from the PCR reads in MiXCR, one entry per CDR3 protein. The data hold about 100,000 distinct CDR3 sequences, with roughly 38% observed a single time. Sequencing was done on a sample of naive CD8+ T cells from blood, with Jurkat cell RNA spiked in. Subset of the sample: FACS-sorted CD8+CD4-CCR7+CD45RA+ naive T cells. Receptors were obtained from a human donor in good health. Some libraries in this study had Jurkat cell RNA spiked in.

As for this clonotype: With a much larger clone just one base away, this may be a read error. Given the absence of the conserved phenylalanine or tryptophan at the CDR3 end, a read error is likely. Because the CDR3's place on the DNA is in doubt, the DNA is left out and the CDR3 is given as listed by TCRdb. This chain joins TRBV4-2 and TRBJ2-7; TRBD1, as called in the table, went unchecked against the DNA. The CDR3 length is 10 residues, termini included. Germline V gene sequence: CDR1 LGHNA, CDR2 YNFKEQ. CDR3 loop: CASSQGQGRP.

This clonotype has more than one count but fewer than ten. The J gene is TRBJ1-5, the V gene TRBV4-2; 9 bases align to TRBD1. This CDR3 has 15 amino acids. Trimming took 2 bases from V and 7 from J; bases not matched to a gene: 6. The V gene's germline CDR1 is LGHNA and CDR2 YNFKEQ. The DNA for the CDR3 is TGTGCCAGCAGCCAAATCGGGACAGGGCCCCAGCCCCAGCATTTT. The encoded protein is CASSQIGTGPQPQHF.

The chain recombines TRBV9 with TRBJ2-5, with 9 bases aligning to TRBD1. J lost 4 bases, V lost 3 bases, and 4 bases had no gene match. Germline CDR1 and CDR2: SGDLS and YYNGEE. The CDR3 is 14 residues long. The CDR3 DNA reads TGTGCCAGCAGCGCGGACAGGGGAGGAGAGACCCAGTACTTC. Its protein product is CASSADRGGETQYF. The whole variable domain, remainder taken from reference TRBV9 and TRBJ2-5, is DSGVTQTPKHLITATGQRVTLRCSPRSGDLSVYWYQQSLDQGLQFLIQYYNGEERAKGNILERFSAQQFPDLHSELNLSSLELGDSALYFCASSADRGGETQYFGPGTRLLVL.

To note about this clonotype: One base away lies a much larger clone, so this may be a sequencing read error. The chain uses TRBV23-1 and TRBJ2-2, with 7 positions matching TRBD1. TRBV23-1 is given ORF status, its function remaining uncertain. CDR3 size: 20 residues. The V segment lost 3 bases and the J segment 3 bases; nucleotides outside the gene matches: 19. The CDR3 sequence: CASSQPGQSLPAVDTGELFF. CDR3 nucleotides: TGCGCCAGCAGTCAGCCGGGACAGTCCCTTCCAGCGGTGGACACCGGGGAGCTGTTTTTT.

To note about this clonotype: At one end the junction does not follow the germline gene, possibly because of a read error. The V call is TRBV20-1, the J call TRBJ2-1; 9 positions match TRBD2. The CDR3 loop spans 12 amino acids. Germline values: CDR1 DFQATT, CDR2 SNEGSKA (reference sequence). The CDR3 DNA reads TGTACGGTAGCGGGAGCATACAATGAGCAGTTCTTC. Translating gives CTVAGAYNEQFF.

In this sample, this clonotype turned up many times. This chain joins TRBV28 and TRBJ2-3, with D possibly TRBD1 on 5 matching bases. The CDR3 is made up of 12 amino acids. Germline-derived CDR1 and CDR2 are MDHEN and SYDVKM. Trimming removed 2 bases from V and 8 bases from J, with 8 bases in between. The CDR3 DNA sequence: TGTGCCAGCAGTTTAGCAGGGCTTACGCAGTATTTT. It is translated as CASSLAGLTQYF.

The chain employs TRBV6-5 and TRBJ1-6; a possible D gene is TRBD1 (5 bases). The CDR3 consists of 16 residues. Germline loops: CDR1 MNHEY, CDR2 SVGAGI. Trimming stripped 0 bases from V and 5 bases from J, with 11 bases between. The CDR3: CASSYSNWGNNSPLHF. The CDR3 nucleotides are TGTGCCAGCAGTTACTCGAATTGGGGGAATAATTCACCCCTCCACTTT.

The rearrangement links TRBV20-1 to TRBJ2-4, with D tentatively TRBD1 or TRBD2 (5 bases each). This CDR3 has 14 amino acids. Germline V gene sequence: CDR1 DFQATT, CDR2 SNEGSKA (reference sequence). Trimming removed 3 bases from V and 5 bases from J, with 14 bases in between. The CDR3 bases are TGCAGTGCTAGTTACGGACGGGGCGAAAACATTCAGTACTTC. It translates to CSASYGRGENIQYF.

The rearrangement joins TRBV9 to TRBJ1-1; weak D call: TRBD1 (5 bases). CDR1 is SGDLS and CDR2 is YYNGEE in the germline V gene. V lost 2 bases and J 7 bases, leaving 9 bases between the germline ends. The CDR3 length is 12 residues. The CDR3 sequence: CASSVEGSEAFF. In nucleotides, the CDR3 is TGTGCCAGCAGCGTTGAGGGGAGTGAAGCTTTCTTT.

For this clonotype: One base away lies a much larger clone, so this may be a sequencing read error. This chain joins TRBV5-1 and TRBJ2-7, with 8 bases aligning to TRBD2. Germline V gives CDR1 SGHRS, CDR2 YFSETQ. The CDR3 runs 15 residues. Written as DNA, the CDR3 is TGCGCCAGCGGCTTAGGGGGACTAGGTGGCAAGGAGCAGTACTTC. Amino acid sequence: CASGLGGLGGKEQYF.

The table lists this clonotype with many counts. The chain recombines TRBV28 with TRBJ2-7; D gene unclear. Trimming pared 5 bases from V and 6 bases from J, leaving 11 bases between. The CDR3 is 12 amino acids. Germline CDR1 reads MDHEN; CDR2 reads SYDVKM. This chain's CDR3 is CASSRAAPEQYF. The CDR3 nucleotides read TGTGCCAGCAGTCGGGCAGCACCCGAGCAGTACTTC.

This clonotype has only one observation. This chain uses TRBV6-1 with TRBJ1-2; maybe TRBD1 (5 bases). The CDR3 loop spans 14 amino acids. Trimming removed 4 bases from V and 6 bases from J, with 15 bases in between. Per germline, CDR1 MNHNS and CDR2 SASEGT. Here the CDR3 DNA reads TGTGCCAGCAGTGGGGGGGTCTATGACCATGGCTACACCTTC. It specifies CASSGGVYDHGYTF.

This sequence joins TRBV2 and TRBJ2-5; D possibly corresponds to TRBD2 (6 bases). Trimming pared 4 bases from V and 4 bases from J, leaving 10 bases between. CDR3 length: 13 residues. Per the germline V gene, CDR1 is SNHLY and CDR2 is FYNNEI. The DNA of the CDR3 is TGTGCCAGCAGTGGACTAGTACGAGAGACCCAGTACTTC. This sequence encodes CASSGLVRETQYF.

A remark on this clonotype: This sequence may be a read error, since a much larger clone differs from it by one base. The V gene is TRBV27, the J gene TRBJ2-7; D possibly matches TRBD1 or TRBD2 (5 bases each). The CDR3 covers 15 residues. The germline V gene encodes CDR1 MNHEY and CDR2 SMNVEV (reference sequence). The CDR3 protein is CACSFNRDRGGEQYF. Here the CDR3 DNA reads TGTGCCTGCAGTTTTAATAGGGATCGGGGCGGGGAGCAGTACTTC.

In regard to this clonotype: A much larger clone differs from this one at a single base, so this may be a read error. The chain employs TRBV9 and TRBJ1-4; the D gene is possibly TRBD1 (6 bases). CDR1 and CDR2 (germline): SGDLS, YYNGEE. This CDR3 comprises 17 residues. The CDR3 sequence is CASSLEGHPATNEKLLF. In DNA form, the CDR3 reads TGTGCCAGCAGCTTAGAGGGACATCCGGCAACTAATGAAAAACTGCTTTTT.

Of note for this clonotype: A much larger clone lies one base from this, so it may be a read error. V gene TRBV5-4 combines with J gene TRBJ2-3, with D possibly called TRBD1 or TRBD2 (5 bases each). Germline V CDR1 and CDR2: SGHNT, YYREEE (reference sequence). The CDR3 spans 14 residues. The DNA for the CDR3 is TGTGCCAGCAGCGGGGGACCCCTCACAGATACGCTGTATTTT. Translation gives CASSGGPLTDTLYF. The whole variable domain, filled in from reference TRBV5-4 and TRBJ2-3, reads ETGVTQSPTHLIKTRGQQVTLRCSSQSGHNTVSWYQQALGQGPQFIFQYYREEENGRGNFPPRFSGLQFPNYSSELNVNALELDDSALYLCASSGGPLTDTLYFGPGTRLTVL.

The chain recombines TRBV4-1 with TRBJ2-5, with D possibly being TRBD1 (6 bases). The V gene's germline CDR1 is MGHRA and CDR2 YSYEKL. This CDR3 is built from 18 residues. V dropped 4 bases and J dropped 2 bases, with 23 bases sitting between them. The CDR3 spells CASSLERGGESTQETQYF. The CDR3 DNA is TGCGCCAGCAGCCTAGAGAGAGGGGGTGAAAGTACTCAAGAGACCCAGTACTTC.

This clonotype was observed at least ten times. The CDR3 sequence: CASSVPGLSNTGELFF. CDR3 DNA sequence: TGTGCCAGCAGCGTTCCCGGACTTTCGAACACCGGGGAGCTGTTTTTT. J is TRBJ2-2 and V is TRBV7-9, with D possibly being TRBD2 (5 bases). V lost 5 bases and J 0 bases, leaving 13 bases between the germline ends. Germline CDR1 is SEHNR and CDR2 is FQNEAQ (reference sequence). This CDR3 is built from 16 residues.

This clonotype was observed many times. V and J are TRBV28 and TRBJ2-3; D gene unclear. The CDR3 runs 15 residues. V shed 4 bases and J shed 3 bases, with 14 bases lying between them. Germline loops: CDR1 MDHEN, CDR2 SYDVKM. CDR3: CASSSRKRLTDTQYF. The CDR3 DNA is TGTGCCAGCAGTTCCCGGAAAAGACTGACAGATACGCAGTATTTT.

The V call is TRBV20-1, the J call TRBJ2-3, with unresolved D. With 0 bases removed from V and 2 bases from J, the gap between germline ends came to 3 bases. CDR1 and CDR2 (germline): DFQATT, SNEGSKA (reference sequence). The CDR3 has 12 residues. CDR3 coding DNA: TGCAGTGCTAGAGAATTCACAGATACGCAGTATTTT. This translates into CSAREFTDTQYF.